Each of the 27 T cell receptor beta chains below was sequenced from the same sample in a study of Ad26.COV2.S vaccination and SARS-CoV-2 variants. The treatment here: around 19 received Ad26.COV2.S at low or high dose, single or two shots; 5 received placebo; per-sample allocation not given. At day 63 after the first vaccine or placebo injection, samples were drawn. TCRdb's copy holds only in-frame clones and misses some; the assay was immunoSEQ multiplex PCR. The sample holds about 440,000 clones, about 83% seen once. The sequencing here drew on peripheral blood, taken in a trial of Ad26.COV2.S vaccine versus placebo. Receptors were obtained from a person aged 18-60 years who received the Ad26.COV2.S COVID-19 vaccine or a placebo.

This clone was counted a few times. CDR3 coding DNA: TGTGCCAGCTCACTCGACCAGGCGGGAAGGAATAATTCACCCCTCCACTTT. Its translation: CASSLDQAGRNNSPLHF. The rearrangement joins TRBV18 to TRBJ1-6; unclear D gene. V dropped 4 bases and J dropped 5 bases, with 18 bases sitting between them. The CDR3 totals 17 residues. Germline V gives CDR1 KGHSH, CDR2 LQKENI.

The chain employs TRBV5-4 and TRBJ2-7; TRBD1 might be the D (5 bases). This CDR3 has 13 residues. The V gene lost 4 bases and the J gene lost 2 bases, with 10 bases spanning the gap. Germline values: CDR1 SGHNT, CDR2 YYREEE (reference sequence). In DNA, the CDR3 is TGTGCCAGCAGCACAGGACCCACCTACGAGCAGTACTTC. Translating gives CASSTGPTYEQYF.

The chain couples TRBV7-9 to TRBJ1-1; 7 bases fit TRBD1. Germline CDR1 reads SEHNR; CDR2 reads FQNEAQ (reference sequence). Unmatched junction bases numbered 10, after V lost 4 bases and J lost 5 bases. The CDR3 loop spans 15 amino acids. CDR3 coding DNA: TGTGCCAGCAGCTCGTCGACAGGGCCAGGGACTGAAGCTTTCTTT. Translated, it gives CASSSSTGPGTEAFF.

This clone was counted between two and nine times. The CDR3 DNA follows: TGTGCCAGCAGCTCAAGTAGTAGCCGACAGAATCATCCGAACACTGAAGCTTTCTTT. This sequence encodes CASSSSSSRQNHPNTEAFF. This chain connects TRBV7-9 to TRBJ1-1; perhaps TRBD1 as D (5 bases). Germline V gene data show CDR1 as SEHNR and CDR2 as FQNEAQ (reference sequence). V shed 4 bases and J shed 1 base, with 25 bases lying between them. The CDR3 runs 19 residues.

This chain links TRBV19 with TRBJ2-5; D is undetermined. The germline V gene encodes CDR1 LNHDA and CDR2 SQIVND (reference sequence). This CDR3 has 14 amino acids. The V gene lost 3 bases and the J gene lost 2 bases, with 10 bases spanning the gap. The CDR3 bases are TGTGCCAGTAGTATGAGAACAAAACAAGAGACCCAGTACTTC. Its translation: CASSMRTKQETQYF. The complete variable domain, with remaining parts taken from reference TRBV19 and TRBJ2-5, reads DGGITQSPKYLFRKEGQNVTLSCEQNLNHDAMYWYRQDPGQGLRLIYYSQIVNDFQKGDIAEGYSVSREKKESFPLTVTSAQKNPTAFYLCASSMRTKQETQYFGPGTRLLVL.

The V call is TRBV7-2, the J call TRBJ2-7; D may be TRBD1 or TRBD2 (5 bases each). Trimming cost V 3 bases and J 4 bases, with 13 bases left between them. The CDR3 consists of 14 residues. Germline CDR1 is SGHTA and CDR2 is FQGNSA. The CDR3 sequence: CASSLGENLYEQYF. The CDR3 DNA follows: TGTGCCAGCAGCTTGGGGGAGAATCTTTACGAGCAGTACTTC.

CDR3 amino acids: CASSEADYTTDTQYF. In DNA, the CDR3 is TGTGCCAGCAGTGAAGCGGACTACACGACAGATACGCAGTATTTT. This chain uses TRBV6-1 with TRBJ2-3, with D maybe TRBD2 (6 bases). Trimming took 0 bases from V and 3 from J, leaving 10 bases between them. The germline CDR1 and CDR2 sequences are MNHNS and SASEGT. The CDR3 runs 15 residues.

The CDR3: CATRGARDGYTF. CDR3 bases: TGTGCCACCAGGGGTGCAAGAGATGGCTACACCTTC. This chain uses TRBV24-1 with TRBJ1-2; D is unresolved. The V gene's germline CDR1 is KGHDR and CDR2 SFDVKD. V was clipped by 7 bases and J by 6 bases, with 11 bases between them. This CDR3 is 12 amino acids long.

The chain carries TRBV11-2 and TRBJ2-7; no clear D gene. From germline, CDR1 is SGHAT and CDR2 FQNNGV. The length of the CDR3 is 13 residues. V was clipped by 8 bases and J by 0 bases, with 11 bases between them. The CDR3 reads CASRRTDSYEQYF. The CDR3 nucleotides read TGTGCCAGCCGGAGAACGGACTCCTACGAGCAGTACTTC.

This chain uses TRBV7-9 with TRBJ2-6; D unclear. Deletions cut 8 bases from V and 1 base from J, with 6 bases between. CDR3 length: 13 residues. From germline, CDR1 is SEHNR and CDR2 FQNEAQ (reference sequence). This CDR3 reads CASQLSGANVLTF. In nucleotides, the CDR3 is TGTGCCAGCCAGCTTTCTGGGGCCAACGTCCTGACTTTC. The full variable domain, with the rest looked up from reference TRBV7-9 and TRBJ2-6, is DTGVSQNPRHKITKRGQNVTFRCDPISEHNRLYWYRQTLGQGPEFLTYFQNEAQLEKSRLLSDRFSAERPKGSFSTLEIQRTEQGDSAMYLCASQLSGANVLTFGAGSRLTVL.

This clone was found a few times. This chain uses TRBV28 with TRBJ1-5; no clear D. The CDR3 loop spans 13 amino acids. Germline-derived CDR1 and CDR2 are MDHEN and SYDVKM. V was shortened by 6 bases and J by 2 bases, with 8 bases between the two germline ends. The CDR3 region is CASSIRGNQPQHF. Here the CDR3 DNA reads TGTGCCAGCAGCATAAGGGGCAATCAGCCCCAGCATTTT.

The V call is TRBV9, the J call TRBJ2-7; 12 nucleotides align to TRBD1. Losses at the gene ends were 4 bases for V and 0 bases for J; bases not matched to a gene: 5. CDR1 is SGDLS and CDR2 is YYNGEE in the germline V gene. This CDR3 has 16 amino acids. The CDR3 DNA is TGTGCCAGCAGCAGTGGGACAGGGGGCAACTCCTACGAGCAGTACTTC. Amino acids: CASSSGTGGNSYEQYF.

V usage is TRBV27 and J usage is TRBJ1-1; D is unclear. The V gene lost 2 bases and the J gene lost 4 bases, with 11 bases spanning the gap. The CDR3 is 14 amino acids. Germline loops: CDR1 MNHEY, CDR2 SMNVEV (reference sequence). CDR3 bases: TGTGCCAGCAGTTTAAGTCGGAGGCGCACTGAAGCTTTCTTT. Amino acids: CASSLSRRRTEAFF.

The rearrangement uses TRBV27 and TRBJ2-4, with 12 bases matching TRBD2. This CDR3 is 14 amino acids long. The V and J ends lost 8 bases and 4 bases, in that order; junction bases with no gene match: 3. Germline V lookup: CDR1 MNHEY, CDR2 SMNVEV (reference sequence). The CDR3 sequence is CASSGLAGKNIQYF. CDR3 nucleotides: TGTGCCAGCTCTGGACTAGCGGGGAAAAACATTCAGTACTTC.

V usage is TRBV19 and J usage is TRBJ1-5; 9 nucleotides match TRBD1. The trim removed 6 bases at V and 6 bases at J, leaving 3 bases unmatched. The V gene's germline CDR1 is LNHDA and CDR2 SQIVND (reference sequence). The CDR3 length is 13 residues. The CDR3 bases are TGTGCCAGTAGATCGACAGGGGGTCAGCCCCAGCATTTT. Translation gives CASRSTGGQPQHF.

The chain joins TRBV13 to TRBJ2-3; TRBD2 agrees at 12 bases. Germline V lookup: CDR1 PRHDT, CDR2 FYEKMQ (reference sequence). J lost 0 bases, V lost 8 bases, and 9 bases had no gene match. This CDR3 is built from 17 residues. DNA for the CDR3: TGTGCCAGCGGGGTGACTAGCGGGGGCTCCAGCACAGATACGCAGTATTTT. Translation: CASGVTSGGSSTDTQYF. Variable domain in full (rest from reference TRBV13 and TRBJ2-3): AAGVIQSPRHLIKEKRETATLKCYPIPRHDTVYWYQQGPGQDPQFLISFYEKMQSDKGSIPDRFSAQQFSDYHSELNMSSLELGDSALYFCASGVTSGGSSTDTQYFGPGTRLTVL.

This clone showed up just a few times. The V gene is TRBV7-9, the J gene TRBJ1-1; no definite D call. With 3 bases removed from V and 0 bases from J, the gap between germline ends came to 8 bases. The CDR3 has 14 amino acids. Germline CDR1 is SEHNR and CDR2 is FQNEAQ (reference sequence). CDR3 sequence reads: CASSLSTVNTEAFF. DNA for the CDR3: TGTGCCAGCAGCTTGTCGACGGTGAACACTGAAGCTTTCTTT.

The chain links TRBV2 to TRBJ1-1; D unclear. Trimming removed 3 bases from V and 12 bases from J, with 8 bases in between. Germline-derived CDR1 and CDR2 are SNHLY and FYNNEI. The CDR3 is 10 amino acids. CDR3 nucleotides: TGTGCCAGCAGTGAGGGAGTCCCTTTCTTT. Protein sequence: CASSEGVPFF.

With respect to this clone: The junction differs from germline at one of its ends, possibly a read error. The chain employs TRBV7-7 and TRBJ2-1; 13 bases map to TRBD2. The length of the CDR3 is 18 residues. Germline CDR1 is SSHAT and CDR2 is FNYEAQ (reference sequence). The CDR3 region has the DNA TGTGCTAGCAGCCCAGGACTAGCGGGAGTTACCTCCTACAATGAGCAGTTCTTC. Encoded protein: CASSPGLAGVTSYNEQFF.

V is TRBV5-6 and J is TRBJ1-3, with D possibly TRBD1 on 6 matching bases. The germline V gene encodes CDR1 SGHDT and CDR2 YYEEEE. The CDR3 runs 15 residues. V shed 2 bases and J shed 2 bases, with 11 bases lying between them. CDR3 protein: CASSLTGFAGNTIYF. Written as DNA, the CDR3 is TGTGCCAGCAGCTTAACAGGGTTCGCTGGAAACACCATATATTTT.

The gene calls are TRBV7-9 and TRBJ2-1, with TRBD1 as a possible D gene (5 bases). CDR1 SEHNR and CDR2 FQNEAQ come from the germline V gene (reference sequence). The CDR3 is 17 residues long. V was shortened by 7 bases and J by 0 bases, with 19 bases between the two germline ends. The DNA for the CDR3 is TGTGCCAGCACCATAGGCTTAACAGGAAGCTCCTACAATGAGCAGTTCTTC. Encoded protein: CASTIGLTGSSYNEQFF. Looking up the rest from reference TRBV7-9 and TRBJ2-1 gives the full variable domain: DTGVSQNPRHKITKRGQNVTFRCDPISEHNRLYWYRQTLGQGPEFLTYFQNEAQLEKSRLLSDRFSAERPKGSFSTLEIQRTEQGDSAMYLCASTIGLTGSSYNEQFFGPGTRLTVL.

As for this clone: Other DNA sequences from this sample encode an identical CDR3 as well. The CDR3 spells CASSPQPYEQYF. The CDR3 DNA sequence: TGTGCCAGCAGTCCGCAACCCTACGAGCAGTACTTC. The chain has TRBV28 and TRBJ2-7; D gene uncertain. The CDR3 is 12 amino acids. V dropped 5 bases and J dropped 2 bases, with 7 bases sitting between them. Germline CDR1 reads MDHEN; CDR2 reads SYDVKM. Variable domain in full (rest from reference TRBV28 and TRBJ2-7): DVKVTQSSRYLVKRTGEKVFLECVQDMDHENMFWYRQDPGLGLRLIYFSYDVKMKEKGDIPEGYSVSREKKERFSLILESASTNQTSMYLCASSPQPYEQYFGPGTRLTVT.

This clone appeared a few times. The chain recombines TRBV6-6 with TRBJ1-6; a weak D match, TRBD1 (6 bases). The CDR3 has 13 residues. CDR1 is MNHNY, CDR2 SVGAGI, per germline (reference sequence). V lost 5 bases, J lost 10 bases, and 12 bases lay in between. The CDR3 region has the DNA TGTGCCAGCAGTACACAGGGAAACTCACCCCTCCACTTT. Its translation is CASSTQGNSPLHF.

This clone was counted only a few times. J is TRBJ1-1 and V is TRBV14; D not resolved. The V gene's germline CDR1 is SGHDN and CDR2 FVKESK. The ends were cut back, 0 bases at V and 0 bases at J, with 8 bases in the middle. The CDR3 loop spans 15 amino acids. CDR3 nucleotide sequence: TGTGCCAGCAGCCAAGAGGCAGGTATGAACACTGAAGCTTTCTTT. Amino acids: CASSQEAGMNTEAFF.

V usage is TRBV5-6 and J usage is TRBJ2-3; unclear D gene. The CDR3 totals 15 residues. Trimming stripped 5 bases from V and 2 bases from J, with 15 bases between. CDR1 SGHDT and CDR2 YYEEEE come from the germline V gene. CDR3 DNA sequence: TGTGCCAGCAGACGAACCGGACCCTACACAGATACGCAGTATTTT. Translation gives CASRRTGPYTDTQYF. The full variable domain, rest sourced from reference TRBV5-6 and TRBJ2-3, is DAGVTQSPTHLIKTRGQQVTLRCSPKSGHDTVSWYQQALGQGPQFIFQYYEEEERQRGNFPDRFSGHQFPNYSSELNVNALLLGDSALYLCASRRTGPYTDTQYFGPGTRLTVL.

This clone was picked up a small number of times. The V call is TRBV6-6, the J call TRBJ1-2; 7 bases line up with TRBD1. CDR3 length equals 13 residues. Germline loops: CDR1 MNHNY, CDR2 SVGAGI (reference sequence). Trimming at V came to 2 bases and at J to 11 bases, leaving 8 bases not matched to a gene. The CDR3 region is CASSYPRQGGYTF. CDR3 DNA sequence: TGTGCCAGCAGTTACCCGCGACAGGGAGGTTACACCTTC.

This clone came up once. The V call is TRBV14, the J call TRBJ2-4; TRBD2 matches at 13 bases. Per the germline V gene, CDR1 is SGHDN and CDR2 is FVKESK. The CDR3 length is 20 residues. V lost 0 bases, J lost 5 bases, and 13 bases stayed unmatched. The CDR3 DNA follows: TGTGCCAGCAGCCAAGATCAAGGACTAGCGGGAGTTAGGCCCCAAAACATTCAGTACTTC. The encoded protein is CASSQDQGLAGVRPQNIQYF. The whole variable domain, filled in from reference TRBV14 and TRBJ2-4, reads EAGVTQFPSHSVIEKGQTVTLRCDPISGHDNLYWYRRVMGKEIKFLLHFVKESKQDESGMPNNRFLAERTGGTYSTLKVQPAELEDSGVYFCASSQDQGLAGVRPQNIQYFGAGTRLSVL.